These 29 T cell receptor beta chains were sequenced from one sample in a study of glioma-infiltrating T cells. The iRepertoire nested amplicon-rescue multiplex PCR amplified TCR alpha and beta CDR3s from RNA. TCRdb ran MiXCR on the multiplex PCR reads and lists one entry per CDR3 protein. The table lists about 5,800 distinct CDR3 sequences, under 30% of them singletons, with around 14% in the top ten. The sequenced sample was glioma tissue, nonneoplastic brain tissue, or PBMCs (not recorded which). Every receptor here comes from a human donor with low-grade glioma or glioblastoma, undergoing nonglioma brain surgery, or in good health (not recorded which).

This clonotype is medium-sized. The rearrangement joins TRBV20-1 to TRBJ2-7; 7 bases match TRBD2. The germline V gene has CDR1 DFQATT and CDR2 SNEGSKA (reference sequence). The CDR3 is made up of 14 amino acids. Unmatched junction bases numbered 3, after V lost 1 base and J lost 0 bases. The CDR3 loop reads CSARGAGSSYEQYV. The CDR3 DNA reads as TGCAGTGCTAGAGGAGCGGGGAGCTCCTACGAGCAGTACGTC.

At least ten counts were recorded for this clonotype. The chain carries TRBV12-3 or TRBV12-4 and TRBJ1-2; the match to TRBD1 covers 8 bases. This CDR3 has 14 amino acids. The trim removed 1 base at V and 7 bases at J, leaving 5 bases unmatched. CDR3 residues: CASSLGQGAVGYTF. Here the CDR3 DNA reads TGTGCCAGCAGTTTAGGTCAGGGGGCGGTTGGCTACACCTTC.

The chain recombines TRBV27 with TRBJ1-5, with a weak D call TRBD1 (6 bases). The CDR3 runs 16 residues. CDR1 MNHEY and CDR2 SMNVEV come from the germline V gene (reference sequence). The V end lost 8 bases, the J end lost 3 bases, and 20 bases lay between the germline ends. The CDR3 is CASRRSGTLFNQPQHF. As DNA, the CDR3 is TGTGCCAGCCGACGCTCCGGGACACTTTTCAATCAGCCCCAGCATTTT.

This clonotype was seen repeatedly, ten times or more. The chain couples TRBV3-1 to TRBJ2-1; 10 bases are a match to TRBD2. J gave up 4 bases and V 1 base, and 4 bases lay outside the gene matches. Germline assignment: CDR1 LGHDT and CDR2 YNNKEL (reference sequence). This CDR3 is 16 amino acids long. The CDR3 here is CASSQGELAGYNEQFF. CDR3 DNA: TGTGCCAGCAGCCAAGGGGAACTAGCGGGGTACAATGAGCAGTTCTTC.

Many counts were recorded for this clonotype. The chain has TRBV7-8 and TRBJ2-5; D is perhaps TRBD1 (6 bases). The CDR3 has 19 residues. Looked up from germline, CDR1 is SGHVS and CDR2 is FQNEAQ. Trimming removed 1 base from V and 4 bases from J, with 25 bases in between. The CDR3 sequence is CASSLVKPKGHPRGETQYF. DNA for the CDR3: TGTGCCAGCAGCTTAGTCAAACCCAAGGGACACCCACGGGGAGAGACCCAGTACTTC.

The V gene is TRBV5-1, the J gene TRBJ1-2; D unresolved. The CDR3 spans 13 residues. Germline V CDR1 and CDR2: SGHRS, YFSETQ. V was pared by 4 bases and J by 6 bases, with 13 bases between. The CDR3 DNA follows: TGCGCCAGCAGCCCCAGCGGAAACGATGGCTACACCTTC. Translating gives CASSPSGNDGYTF.

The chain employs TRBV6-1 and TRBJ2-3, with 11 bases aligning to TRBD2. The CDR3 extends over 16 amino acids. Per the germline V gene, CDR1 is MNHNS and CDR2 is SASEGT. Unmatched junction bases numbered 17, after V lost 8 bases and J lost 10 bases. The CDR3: CASPGGTSGSTPPQYF. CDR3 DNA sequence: TGTGCCAGCCCTGGTGGGACTAGCGGCAGCACCCCTCCGCAGTATTTT.

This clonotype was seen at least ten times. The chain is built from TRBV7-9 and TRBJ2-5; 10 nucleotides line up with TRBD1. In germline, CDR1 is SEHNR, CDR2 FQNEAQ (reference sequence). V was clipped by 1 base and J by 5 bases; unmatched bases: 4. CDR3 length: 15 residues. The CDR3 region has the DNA TGTGCCAGCAGCTTAGGCGGGACAGGGGTCGAGACCCAGTACTTC. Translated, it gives CASSLGGTGVETQYF.

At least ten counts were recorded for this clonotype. CDR3 nucleotide sequence: TGTGCCAGCAGTTCGGGACAGCTCTACGAGCAGTACGTC. Encoded protein: CASSSGQLYEQYV. This chain uses TRBV28 with TRBJ2-7; 7 positions agree with TRBD1. V shed 4 bases and J 3 bases; nucleotides not matched to a gene: 3. Germline CDR1 is MDHEN and CDR2 is SYDVKM. CDR3 length: 13 amino acids.

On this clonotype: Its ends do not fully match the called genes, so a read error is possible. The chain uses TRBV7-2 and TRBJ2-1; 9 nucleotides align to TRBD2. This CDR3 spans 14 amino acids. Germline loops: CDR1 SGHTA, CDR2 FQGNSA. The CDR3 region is CASSRLAEVNDPLF. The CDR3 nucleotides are TGTGCCAGCAGCCGACTAGCGGAAGTGAATGACCCGTTGTTC.

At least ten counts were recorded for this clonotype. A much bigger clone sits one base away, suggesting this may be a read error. CDR3: CAGKGTGGTDTQYF. In DNA, the CDR3 is TGCGCCGGCAAAGGGACAGGGGGCACAGATACGCAGTATTTT. The chain is built from TRBV10-2 and TRBJ2-3; 10 nucleotides agree with TRBD1. Germline CDR1 and CDR2: WSHSY and SAAADI. Germline trimming cut 11 bases from V and 1 base from J; bases unmatched to any gene: 6. CDR3 size: 14 residues.

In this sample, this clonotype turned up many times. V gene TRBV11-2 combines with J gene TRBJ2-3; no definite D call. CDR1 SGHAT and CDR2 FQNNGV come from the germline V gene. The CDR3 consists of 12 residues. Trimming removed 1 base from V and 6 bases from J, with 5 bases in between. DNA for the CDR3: TGTGCCAGCAGCTTAGGATACGATACGCAGTATTTT. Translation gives CASSLGYDTQYF.

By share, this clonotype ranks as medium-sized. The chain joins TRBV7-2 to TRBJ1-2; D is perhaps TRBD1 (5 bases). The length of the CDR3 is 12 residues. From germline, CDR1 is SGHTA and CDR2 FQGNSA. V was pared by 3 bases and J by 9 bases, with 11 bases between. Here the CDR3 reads CASSFGQGSYTF. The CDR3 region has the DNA TGTGCCAGCAGCTTCGGCCAGGGTAGCTACACCTTC.

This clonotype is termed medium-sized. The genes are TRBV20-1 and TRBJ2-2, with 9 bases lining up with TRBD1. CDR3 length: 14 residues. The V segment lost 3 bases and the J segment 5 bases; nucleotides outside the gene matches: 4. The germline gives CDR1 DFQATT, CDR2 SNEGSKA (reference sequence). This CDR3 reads CSASSDRGTGELFF. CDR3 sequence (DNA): TGCAGTGCTAGCAGTGACAGGGGGACCGGGGAGCTGTTTTTT.

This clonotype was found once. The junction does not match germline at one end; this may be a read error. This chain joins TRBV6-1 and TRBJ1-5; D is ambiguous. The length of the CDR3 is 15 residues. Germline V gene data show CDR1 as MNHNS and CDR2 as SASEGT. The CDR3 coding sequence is TGTTCCAGCCGAAACCAGGCGATGGGCAATCAGCCCCAGCATTTT. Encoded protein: CSSRNQAMGNQPQHF.

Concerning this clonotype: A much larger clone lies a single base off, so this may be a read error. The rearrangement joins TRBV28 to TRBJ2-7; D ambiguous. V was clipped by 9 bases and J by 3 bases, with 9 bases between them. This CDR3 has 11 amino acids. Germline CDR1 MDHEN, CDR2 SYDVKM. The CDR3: CARSPNYEQYF. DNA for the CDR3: TGTGCCAGAAGTCCGAACTACGAGCAGTACTTC.

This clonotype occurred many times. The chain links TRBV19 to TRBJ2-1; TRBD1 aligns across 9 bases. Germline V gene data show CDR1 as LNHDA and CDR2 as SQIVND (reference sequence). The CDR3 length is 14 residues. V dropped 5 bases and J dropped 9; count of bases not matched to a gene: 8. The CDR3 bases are TGTGCCAGTAGTGTTGGACAGGGGCTAGGTGAGCAGTTCTTC. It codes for CASSVGQGLGEQFF. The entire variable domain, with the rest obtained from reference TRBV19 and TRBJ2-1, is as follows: DGGITQSPKYLFRKEGQNVTLSCEQNLNHDAMYWYRQDPGQGLRLIYYSQIVNDFQKGDIAEGYSVSREKKESFPLTVTSAQKNPTAFYLCASSVGQGLGEQFFGPGTRLTVL.

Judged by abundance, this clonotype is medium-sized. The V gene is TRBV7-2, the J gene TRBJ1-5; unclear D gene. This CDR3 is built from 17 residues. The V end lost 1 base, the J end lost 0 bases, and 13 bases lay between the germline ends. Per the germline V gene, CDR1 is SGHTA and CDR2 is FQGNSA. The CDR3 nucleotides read TGTGCCAGCAGCTTAGTCGGGGTTTTCGGTAGCAATCAGCCCCAGCATTTT. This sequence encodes CASSLVGVFGSNQPQHF.

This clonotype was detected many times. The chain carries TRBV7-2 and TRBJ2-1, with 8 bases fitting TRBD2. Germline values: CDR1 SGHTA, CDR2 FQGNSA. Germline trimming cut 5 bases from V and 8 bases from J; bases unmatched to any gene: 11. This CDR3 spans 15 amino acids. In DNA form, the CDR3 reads TGTGCCAGCAGCCTACAAGCGGGAGAGAATCATGAGCAGTTCTTC. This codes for CASSLQAGENHEQFF.

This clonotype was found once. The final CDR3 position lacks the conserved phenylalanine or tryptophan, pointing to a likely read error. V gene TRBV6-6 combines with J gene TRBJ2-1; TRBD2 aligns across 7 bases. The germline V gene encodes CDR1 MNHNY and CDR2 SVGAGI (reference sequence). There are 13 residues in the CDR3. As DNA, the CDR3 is TGTGCCAGCCGTTACTCGCGGGGGAAGGAGCAGTTCGTC. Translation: CASRYSRGKEQFV.

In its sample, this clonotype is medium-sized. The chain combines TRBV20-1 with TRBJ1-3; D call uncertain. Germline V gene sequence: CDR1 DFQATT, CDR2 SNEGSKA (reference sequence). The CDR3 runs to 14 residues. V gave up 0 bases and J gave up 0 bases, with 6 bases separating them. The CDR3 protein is CSARDQYSGNTIYF. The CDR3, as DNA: TGCAGTGCTAGAGATCAATACTCTGGAAACACCATATATTTT.

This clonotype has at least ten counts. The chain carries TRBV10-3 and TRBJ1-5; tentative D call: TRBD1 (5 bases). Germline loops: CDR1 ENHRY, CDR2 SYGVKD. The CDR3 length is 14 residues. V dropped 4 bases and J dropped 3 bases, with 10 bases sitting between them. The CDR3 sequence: CAISVGGNNQPQHF. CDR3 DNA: TGTGCCATCAGTGTCGGGGGTAACAATCAGCCCCAGCATTTT.

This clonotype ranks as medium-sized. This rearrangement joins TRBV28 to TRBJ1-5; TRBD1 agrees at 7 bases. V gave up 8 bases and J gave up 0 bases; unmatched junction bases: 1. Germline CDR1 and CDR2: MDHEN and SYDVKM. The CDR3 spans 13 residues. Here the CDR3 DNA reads TGTGCCAGCGGACAGGATAGCAATCAGCCCCAGCATTTT. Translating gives CASGQDSNQPQHF. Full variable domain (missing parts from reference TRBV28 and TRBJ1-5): DVKVTQSSRYLVKRTGEKVFLECVQDMDHENMFWYRQDPGLGLRLIYFSYDVKMKEKGDIPEGYSVSREKKERFSLILESASTNQTSMYLCASGQDSNQPQHFGDGTRLSIL.

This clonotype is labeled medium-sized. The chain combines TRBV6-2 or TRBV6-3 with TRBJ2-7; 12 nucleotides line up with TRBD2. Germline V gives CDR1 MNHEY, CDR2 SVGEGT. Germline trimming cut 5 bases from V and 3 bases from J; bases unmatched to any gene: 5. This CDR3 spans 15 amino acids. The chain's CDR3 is CASSAELAGGYEQYF. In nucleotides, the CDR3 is TGTGCCAGCAGTGCGGAACTAGCGGGAGGCTACGAGCAGTACTTC.

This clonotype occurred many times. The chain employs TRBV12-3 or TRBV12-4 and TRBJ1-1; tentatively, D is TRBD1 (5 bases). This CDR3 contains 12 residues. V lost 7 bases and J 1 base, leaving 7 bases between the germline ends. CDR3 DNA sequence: TGTGCCAGCAAGGGGCAGAACACTGAAGCTTTCTTT. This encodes CASKGQNTEAFF.

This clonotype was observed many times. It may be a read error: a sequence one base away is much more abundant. The DNA of the CDR3 is TGTGCCAGTAGTTTCCAGGGAGGGCCCGGAAACACCATATATTTT. This gives the protein CASSFQGGPGNTIYF. V gene TRBV19 combines with J gene TRBJ1-3; maybe TRBD1 (5 bases). CDR1 is LNHDA and CDR2 is SQIVND in the germline V gene (reference sequence). Trimming left V 5 bases short and J 4 bases short, with 15 bases between. The CDR3 runs to 15 residues. Full variable domain (missing parts from reference TRBV19 and TRBJ1-3): DGGITQSPKYLFRKEGQNVTLSCEQNLNHDAMYWYRQDPGQGLRLIYYSQIVNDFQKGDIAEGYSVSREKKESFPLTVTSAQKNPTAFYLCASSFQGGPGNTIYFGEGSWLTVV.

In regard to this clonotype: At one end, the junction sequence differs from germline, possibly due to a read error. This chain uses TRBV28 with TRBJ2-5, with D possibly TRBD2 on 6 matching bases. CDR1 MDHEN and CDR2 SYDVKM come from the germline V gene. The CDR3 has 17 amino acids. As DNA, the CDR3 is TGTGCCAGCAGTTGGGGCTTCCAAACCGCGGGGCAAGCGCCCCCGGACTTC. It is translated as CASSWGFQTAGQAPPDF.

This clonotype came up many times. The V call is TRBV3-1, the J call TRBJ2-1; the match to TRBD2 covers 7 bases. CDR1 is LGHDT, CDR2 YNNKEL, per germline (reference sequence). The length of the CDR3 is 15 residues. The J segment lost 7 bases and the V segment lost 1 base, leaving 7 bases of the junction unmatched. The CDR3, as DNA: TGTGCCAGCAGCCAAGGGTCACTGGGGGGGAATGAGCAGTTCTTC. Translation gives CASSQGSLGGNEQFF.

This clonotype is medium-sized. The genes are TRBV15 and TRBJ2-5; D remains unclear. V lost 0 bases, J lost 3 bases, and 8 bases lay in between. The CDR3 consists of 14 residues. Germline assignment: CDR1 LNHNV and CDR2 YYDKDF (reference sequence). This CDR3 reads CATSRDRSEETQYF. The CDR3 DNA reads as TGTGCCACCAGCAGAGATCGAAGTGAAGAGACCCAGTACTTC.